One sample yielded the 18 T cell receptor beta chains listed below, sequenced in a study of T-cell memory formation after mild COVID-19. TCRdb re-called the 5' RACE reads with MiXCR, one entry per CDR3 protein. Here the sample spans about 360,000 distinct CDR3 sequences, approximately 15% being singletons. The sample was PBMCs or a T cell subset sorted from them (not recorded which). Every receptor here comes from a man aged 18 to 30 who had mild COVID-19 (a few samples of this study predate the infection). Cell type and time point are not known.

CDR3 protein: CASSQGTGIEKLFF. In nucleotides, the CDR3 is TGCGCCAGCAGCCAAGGGACAGGGATTGAAAAACTGTTTTTT. The rearrangement uses TRBV4-3 and TRBJ1-4, with 8 bases that match TRBD1. Germline CDR1 reads LGHNA; CDR2 reads YSLEER. The CDR3 is made up of 14 amino acids. With V trimmed by 1 base and J by 7 bases, 2 bases remained unmatched.

Only a few counts were recorded for this clonotype. The chain employs TRBV5-1 and TRBJ2-1; no clear D. The length of the CDR3 is 16 residues. V lost 4 bases and J lost 6, with 20 bases in between. Germline V CDR1 and CDR2: SGHRS, YFSETQ. CDR3 nucleotide sequence: TGCGCCAGCAGCCGAAGGTCCCGACCTGAGTTCAATGAGCAGTTCTTC. It encodes CASSRRSRPEFNEQFF. The full variable domain, in which reference TRBV5-1 and TRBJ2-1 provide the parts outside the CDR3, is KAGVTQTPRYLIKTRGQQVTLSCSPISGHRSVSWYQQTPGQGLQFLFEYFSETQRNKGNFPGRFSGRQFSNSRSEMNVSTLELGDSALYLCASSRRSRPEFNEQFFGPGTRLTVL.

This clonotype was recorded a few times. The rearrangement links TRBV4-3 to TRBJ2-2; maybe TRBD2 (7 bases). Germline V gene lookup returns CDR1 LGHNA and CDR2 YSLEER. V gave up 4 bases and J gave up 5 bases, with 14 bases separating them. This CDR3 contains 15 residues. CDR3 protein: CASSPRGAGTGELFF. CDR3 coding DNA: TGCGCCAGCAGCCCACGGGGGGCCGGGACCGGGGAGCTGTTTTTT.

This clonotype was seen only a few times. The chain links TRBV7-9 to TRBJ2-3; TRBD2 matches at 11 bases. The CDR3 spans 16 residues. CDR1 and CDR2 from the germline V gene are SEHNR and FQNEAQ (reference sequence). V lost 5 bases, J lost 2 bases, and 6 bases stayed unmatched. CDR3 in amino acids: CASSPGLAGYTDTQYF. CDR3 nucleotides: TGTGCCAGCAGCCCTGGACTAGCGGGCTACACAGATACGCAGTATTTT.

The DNA of the CDR3 is TGTGCCAGCAGCGTAGCGGGGGATACCTACAATGAGCAGTTCTTC. Translation gives CASSVAGDTYNEQFF. The rearrangement links TRBV9 to TRBJ2-1; D might be TRBD2 (6 bases). The germline V and J ends were trimmed by 0 bases and 2 bases, with 9 bases remaining between them. This CDR3 spans 15 amino acids. CDR1 SGDLS and CDR2 YYNGEE come from the germline V gene.

This clonotype has at least ten counts. J is TRBJ2-1 and V is TRBV23-1; tentative D call: TRBD1 (5 bases). TRBV23-1 is an ORF, with its function uncertain. This CDR3 spans 14 amino acids. V was cut by 9 bases and J by 1 base, with 13 bases left in between. The CDR3 loop is CARTPRESYNEQFF. The CDR3 DNA is TGCGCCAGGACTCCCAGGGAATCCTACAATGAGCAGTTCTTC.

This clonotype was found a few times. The J gene is TRBJ2-5, the V gene TRBV4-2; no clear D. Trimming shortened V by 1 base and J by 10 bases, and 13 bases separated the two germline ends. CDR3 size: 13 residues. Germline V CDR1 and CDR2: LGHNA, YNFKEQ. CDR3 DNA: TGTGCCAGCAGCCAAGGAGGCCTAAGGGTCCAGTACTTC. It translates to CASSQGGLRVQYF.

The table lists this clonotype with a few counts. The chain has TRBV12-3 or TRBV12-4 and TRBJ1-2; no reliable D call. Trimming shortened V by 6 bases and J by 7 bases, and 12 bases separated the two germline ends. The CDR3 spans 12 residues. As DNA, the CDR3 is TGTGCCAGCAGCACTTATACGGGTGGCTACACCTTC. This gives the protein CASSTYTGGYTF.

The V gene is TRBV28, the J gene TRBJ1-1; D might be TRBD1 (5 bases). Trimming took off 11 bases at V and 5 bases at J, with 24 bases between the two ends. Germline V gene sequence: CDR1 MDHEN, CDR2 SYDVKM. The CDR3 covers 15 residues. CDR3 residues: CASSVGGGMRTEAFF. CDR3 bases: TGTGCCTCTTCCGTCGGGGGGGGAATGAGGACTGAAGCTTTCTTT.

This clonotype appeared a few times. The chain couples TRBV7-2 to TRBJ2-7, with D tentatively TRBD1 (5 bases). The CDR3 length is 13 residues. The V gene's germline CDR1 is SGHTA and CDR2 FQGNSA. V lost 1 base, J lost 2 bases, and 6 bases lay in between. This CDR3 reads CASSLDRTYEQYV. CDR3 nucleotides: TGTGCCAGCAGCTTAGACAGGACCTACGAGCAGTACGTC.

V is TRBV5-1 and J is TRBJ2-3; tentatively, D is TRBD2 (5 bases). CDR3 length: 12 residues. Germline V gene sequence: CDR1 SGHRS, CDR2 YFSETQ. V lost 3 bases and J lost 6, with 8 bases in between. The CDR3 DNA reads TGCGCCAGCAGCTGGGAGCGGGATACGCAGTATTTT. Translation gives CASSWERDTQYF. The full variable domain, rest sourced from reference TRBV5-1 and TRBJ2-3, is KAGVTQTPRYLIKTRGQQVTLSCSPISGHRSVSWYQQTPGQGLQFLFEYFSETQRNKGNFPGRFSGRQFSNSRSEMNVSTLELGDSALYLCASSWERDTQYFGPGTRLTVL.

This clonotype showed up just a few times. The chain recombines TRBV7-9 with TRBJ1-2; D is possibly TRBD1 (5 bases). The CDR3 runs 14 residues. The germline V gene has CDR1 SEHNR and CDR2 FQNEAQ (reference sequence). V gave up 4 bases and J gave up 13 bases, with 22 bases separating them. CDR3 DNA sequence: TGTGCCAGCAGCTCCCACGGGGCAGGCCAAGTCGGCACCTTC. Encoded protein: CASSSHGAGQVGTF. The full variable domain, completed using reference TRBV7-9 and TRBJ1-2, is DTGVSQNPRHKITKRGQNVTFRCDPISEHNRLYWYRQTLGQGPEFLTYFQNEAQLEKSRLLSDRFSAERPKGSFSTLEIQRTEQGDSAMYLCASSSHGAGQVGTFGSGTRLTVV.

This clonotype was detected a few times. This sequence joins TRBV18 and TRBJ2-3, with TRBD1 as a possible D gene (6 bases). This CDR3 has 16 amino acids. Trimming cost V 3 bases and J 0 bases, with 13 bases left between them. Germline V CDR1 and CDR2: KGHSH, LQKENI. CDR3 loop: CASSPMDRKSTDTQYF. The CDR3, as DNA: TGTGCCAGCTCACCTATGGACAGAAAAAGCACAGATACGCAGTATTTT. Using reference TRBV18 and TRBJ2-3 for the parts outside the CDR3, the full variable domain is NAGVMQNPRHLVRRRGQEARLRCSPMKGHSHVYWYRQLPEEGLKFMVYLQKENIIDESGMPKERFSAEFPKEGPSILRIQQVVRGDSAAYFCASSPMDRKSTDTQYFGPGTRLTVL.

V is TRBV6-6 and J is TRBJ2-1; TRBD1 matches 9 bases. V was clipped by 6 bases and J by 3 bases; unmatched bases: 6. The CDR3 sequence is 15 residues long. Looked up from germline, CDR1 is MNHNY and CDR2 is SVGAGI (reference sequence). The CDR3 protein is CASSRQGESYNEQFF. The CDR3 DNA reads TGTGCCAGCAGCAGACAGGGGGAAAGCTACAATGAGCAGTTCTTC.

With regard to this clonotype: Compared with germline, one end of the junction differs, possibly owing to a read error. The V call is TRBV14, the J call TRBJ2-7, with D maybe TRBD1 (6 bases). From germline, CDR1 is SGHDN and CDR2 FVKESK. There are 13 residues in the CDR3. The CDR3 DNA sequence: TGTGCCAGCAGCCAAGTCAGTGTAGGGGGTCAGCACTTC. It specifies CASSQVSVGGQHF.

V gene TRBV5-5 combines with J gene TRBJ2-5; the match to TRBD1 covers 8 bases. The germline CDR1 and CDR2 sequences are SGHKS and YYEKEE (reference sequence). The V segment lost 3 bases and the J segment 0 bases; nucleotides outside the gene matches: 7. The CDR3 sequence is 16 residues long. In DNA form, the CDR3 reads TGTGCCAGCAGCTCAGGGGGCAGGGGGCACCAAGAGACCCAGTACTTC. It is translated as CASSSGGRGHQETQYF.

This clonotype has a handful of counts. This rearrangement joins TRBV6-5 to TRBJ2-3; the D call may be TRBD1 or TRBD2 (5 bases each). The CDR3 length is 16 residues. Germline V gives CDR1 MNHEY, CDR2 SVGAGI. The V gene lost 6 bases and the J gene lost 1 base, with 17 bases spanning the gap. CDR3 nucleotides: TGTGCCAGCAGATCCGGGACCGCACGTGGCACAGATACGCAGTATTTT. It translates to CASRSGTARGTDTQYF.

Notes on this clonotype: At one of its ends the junction is not consistent with the germline gene, which may arise from a read error. The chain couples TRBV20-1 to TRBJ2-5; 8 positions match TRBD1. Germline assignment: CDR1 DFQATT and CDR2 SNEGSKA (reference sequence). The CDR3 contains 10 residues. The CDR3 DNA reads TGCAGTGCCGGGTCCCGGGACAGGTTCTTC. It specifies CSAGSRDRFF.